This T cell receptor (beta chain) was retrieved from a study of radiation and T cells in renal cell carcinoma. The study's findings and limits: Top tumor clonotypes rose in blood 2 weeks post-radiation, then contracted. Without pretreatment biopsies, baseline tumor clonotype presence was undetermined.

Indicated time point: blood 4 weeks post-SBRT, at nephrectomy. Treatment given: 15 Gy SBRT to primary tumor, nephrectomy 4 weeks later. Nephrectomy followed 15 Gy stereotactic body radiation by 4 weeks. The assay was immunoSEQ multiplex PCR, and TCRdb's table has in-frame clones only and misses some. The table shows approximately 170,000 clones, with 88% occurring only once. The V gene lost 6 bases and the J gene lost 10 bases, with 13 bases spanning the gap. The CDR3 sequence is 11 residues long. Germline CDR1 is DFQATT and CDR2 is SNEGSKA (reference sequence). Remarks on this clone: Antigen: not known.

Sequences were derived from blood, sampled from a patient whose treatment included radiotherapy and nephrectomy. J is TRBJ2-1 and V is TRBV20-1; possible D gene TRBD1, 5 bases. This clonotype originated in a woman between 50 and 59 years old with renal cell carcinoma. In DNA, the CDR3 is TGCAGTGCCGGAAGGGGCTGGGAGCAGTTCTTC. Protein: CSAGRGWEQFF.